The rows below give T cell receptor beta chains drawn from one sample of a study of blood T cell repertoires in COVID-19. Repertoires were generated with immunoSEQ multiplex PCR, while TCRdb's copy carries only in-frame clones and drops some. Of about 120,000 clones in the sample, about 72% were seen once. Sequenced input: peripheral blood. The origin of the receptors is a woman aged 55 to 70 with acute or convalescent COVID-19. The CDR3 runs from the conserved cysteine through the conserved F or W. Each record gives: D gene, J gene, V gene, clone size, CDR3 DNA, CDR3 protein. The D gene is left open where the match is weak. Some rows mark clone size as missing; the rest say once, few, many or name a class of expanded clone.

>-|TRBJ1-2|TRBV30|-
TGTGCCTGGAGTCGAGGGCCAGGTCAAAGCTATGGCTACACCTTC
CAWSRGPGQSYGYTF
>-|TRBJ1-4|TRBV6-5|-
TGTGCCAGCAGTTACTCGGGCAGGCGCTCTAATGAAAAACTGTTTTTT
CASSYSGRRSNEKLFF
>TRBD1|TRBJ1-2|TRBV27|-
TGTGCCAGCAGTCCAGGGACAGGGGGCCCGGGGTACTACACCTTC
CASSPGTGGPGYYTF
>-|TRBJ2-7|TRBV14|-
TGTGCCAGCAGCCAAATCCGCGAGCAGTACTTC
CASSQIREQYF
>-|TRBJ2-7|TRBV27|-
TGTGCCAGCAGTTTAGGTGGTGGCAGGCCCTCCTACGAGCAGTACTTC
CASSLGGGRPSYEQYF
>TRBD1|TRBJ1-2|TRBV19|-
TGTGCCAGTAGTCTTGGGACAGTTCCTAACTATGGCTACACCTTC
CASSLGTVPNYGYTF
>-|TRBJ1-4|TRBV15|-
TGTGCCACCAGCAGAGCAGCGACTGAAAAACTGTTTTTT
CATSRAATEKLFF
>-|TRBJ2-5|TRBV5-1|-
TGCGCCAGCAGCTTGGCCCGGGAGACCCAGTACTTC
CASSLARETQYF
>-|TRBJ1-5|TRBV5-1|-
TGCGCCAGCAGCTTGGCCCTGGAGGGTCAGCCCCAGCATTTT
CASSLALEGQPQHF
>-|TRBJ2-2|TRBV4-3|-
TGCGCCAGCAGCCAATCACCAGCGAACACCGGGGAGCTGTTTTTT
CASSQSPANTGELFF
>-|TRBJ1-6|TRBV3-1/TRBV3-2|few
TGTGCCAGCAGGGAGTCAAATAATTCACCCCTCCACTTT
CASRESNNSPLHF
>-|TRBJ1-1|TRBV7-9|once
TGTGCCAGCAGCTTGCGATCAGGGGACACTGAAGCTTTCTTT
CASSLRSGDTEAFF
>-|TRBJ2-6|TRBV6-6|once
TGTGCCAGCCGACAGTCTACTGGGGCCAACGTCCTGACTTTC
CASRQSTGANVLTF
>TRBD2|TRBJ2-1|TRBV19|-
TGTGCCAGTAGTATGTCGGGGGGCTCCTACAATGAGCAGTTCTTC
CASSMSGGSYNEQFF
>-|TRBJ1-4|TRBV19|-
TGTGCCAGTGGGAGGATCGAGACAGTCGGTGAAAAACTGTTTTTT
CASGRIETVGEKLFF
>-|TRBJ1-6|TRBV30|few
TGTGCCTGGAGACAGGCCTCGTGGTCACCCCTCCACTTT
CAWRQASWSPLHF
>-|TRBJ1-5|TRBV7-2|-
TGTGCCAGCAGCTTGCCGGGACTTTTGACCCATCAGCCCCAGCATTTT
CASSLPGLLTHQPQHF
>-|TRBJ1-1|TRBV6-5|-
TGTGCCAGCAACCGAGCAGGGACTGAAGCTTTCTTT
CASNRAGTEAFF
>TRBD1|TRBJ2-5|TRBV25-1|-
TGTGCCAGCAGTGGTCGACAGGGGAAAGAGACCCAGTACTTC
CASSGRQGKETQYF
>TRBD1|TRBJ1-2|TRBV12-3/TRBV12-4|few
TGTGCCAGCAGTTTCGGACAGGGGAGAGGCTACACCTTC
CASSFGQGRGYTF
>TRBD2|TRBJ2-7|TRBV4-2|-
TGTGCCAGCAGCCCTAAATACGGCGGGGGAAACGAGCAGTACTTC
CASSPKYGGGNEQYF
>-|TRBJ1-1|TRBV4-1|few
TGCGCCAGCAGCGGCCGCACGCAGGGGACTGAAGCTTTCTTT
CASSGRTQGTEAFF
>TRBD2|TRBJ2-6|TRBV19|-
TGTGCCAGTAGTTTTGGGGGGGTTGGGGCCAACGTCCTGACTTTC
CASSFGGVGANVLTF
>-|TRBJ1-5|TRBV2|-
TGTGCCAGCAGTGAAGGGGCAGGGCGGGGGCGTCAGCCCCAGCATTTT
CASSEGAGRGRQPQHF
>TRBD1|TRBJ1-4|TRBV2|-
TGTGCCAGCAGCCTTGGGGACAGGGTACCGGAAAAACTGTTTTTT
CASSLGDRVPEKLFF